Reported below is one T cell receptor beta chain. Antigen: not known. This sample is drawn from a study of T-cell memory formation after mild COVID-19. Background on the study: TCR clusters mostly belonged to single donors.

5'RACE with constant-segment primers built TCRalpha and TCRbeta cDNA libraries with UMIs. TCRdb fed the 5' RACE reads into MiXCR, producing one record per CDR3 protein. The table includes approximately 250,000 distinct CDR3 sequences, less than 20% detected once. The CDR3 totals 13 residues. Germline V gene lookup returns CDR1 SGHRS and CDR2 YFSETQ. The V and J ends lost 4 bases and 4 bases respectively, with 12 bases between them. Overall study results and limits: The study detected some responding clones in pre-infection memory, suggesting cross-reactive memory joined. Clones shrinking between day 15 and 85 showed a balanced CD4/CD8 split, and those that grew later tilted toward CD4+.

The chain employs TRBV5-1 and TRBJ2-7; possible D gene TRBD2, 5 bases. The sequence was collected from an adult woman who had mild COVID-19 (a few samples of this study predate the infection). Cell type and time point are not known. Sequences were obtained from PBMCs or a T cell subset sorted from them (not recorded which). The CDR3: CASSLLEEYEQYF. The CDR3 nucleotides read TGCGCCAGCAGCCTCTTGGAGGAATACGAGCAGTACTTC.